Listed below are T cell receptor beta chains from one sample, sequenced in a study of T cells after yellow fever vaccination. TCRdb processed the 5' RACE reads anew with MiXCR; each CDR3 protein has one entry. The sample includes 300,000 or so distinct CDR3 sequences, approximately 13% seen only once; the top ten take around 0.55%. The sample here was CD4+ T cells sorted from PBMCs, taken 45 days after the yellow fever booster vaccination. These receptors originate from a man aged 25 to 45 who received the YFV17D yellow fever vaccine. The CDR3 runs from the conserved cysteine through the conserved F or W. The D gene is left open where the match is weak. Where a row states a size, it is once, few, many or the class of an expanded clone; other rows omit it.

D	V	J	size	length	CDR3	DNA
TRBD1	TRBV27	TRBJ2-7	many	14	CASSFRGQSYEQYF	TGTGCCAGCAGTTTCAGGGGGCAATCCTACGAGCAGTACTTC
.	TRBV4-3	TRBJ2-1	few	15	CASSQDPNSYNEQFF	TGCGCCAGCAGCCAAGATCCCAACAGCTACAATGAGCAGTTCTTC
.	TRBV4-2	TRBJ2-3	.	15	CASSQRPGQSDTQYF	TGTGCCAGCAGCCAACGACCGGGACAATCAGATACGCAGTATTTT
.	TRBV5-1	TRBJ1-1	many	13	CASSQQQTDEAFF	TGCGCCAGCAGCCAGCAACAGACAGATGAAGCTTTCTTT
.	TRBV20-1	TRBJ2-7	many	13	CSARETGLGEQYF	TGCAGTGCTAGAGAGACAGGATTGGGGGAGCAGTACTTC
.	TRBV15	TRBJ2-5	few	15	CATSRDRGIGETQYF	TGTGCCACCAGCAGGGATAGGGGTATCGGAGAGACCCAGTACTTC
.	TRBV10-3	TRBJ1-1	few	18	CAISERGGGASVDTEAFF	TGTGCCATCAGTGAGAGGGGAGGTGGCGCGAGTGTAGACACTGAAGCTTTCTTT
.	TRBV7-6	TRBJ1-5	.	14	CASSLSGNRQPQHF	TGTGCCAGCAGCTTATCAGGGAACCGTCAGCCCCAGCATTTT
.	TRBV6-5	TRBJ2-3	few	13	CASSYVPTDTQYF	TGTGCCAGCAGTTACGTCCCCACAGATACGCAGTATTTT
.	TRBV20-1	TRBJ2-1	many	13	CSAYRPRSDEQFF	TGCAGTGCTTACCGGCCAAGGAGCGATGAGCAGTTCTTC